The 29 T cell receptor beta chains in this list originate from one sample, sequenced in a study of T cell repertoires in cytomegalovirus infection (dated by TCRdb to between 2018 and 2020). These receptors' targets are unknown. Sequencing was performed on an Illumina HiSeq 1500. TCRdb reprocessed the public reads (quality trimming at Q25 with fastp, clone calling with MiXCR) and kept in-frame beta chains. Records with the same CDR3 protein are collapsed into one entry carrying the most frequent genes and DNA. The sample yields around 750,000 distinct CDR3 sequences; approximately 30% were counted once. The ten largest clones capture around 12% of the sample. The meaning of the sample's treatment or condition label: in vitro stimulation with specific CMV peptide epitopes to enrich CMV-specific T cells. Here the sequenced sample was cultured CD8+ T cells from PBMCs, taken from culture after CMV antigen stimulation. Receptors were obtained from a human donor in good health (CMV status not recorded). Some clones in this sample may be carry-over from other donors' samples.

This clonotype was seen a handful of times. CDR3 sequence: CASSERGGPWNEQFF. CDR3 in DNA: TGTGCCAGCAGTGAAAGGGGGGGACCGTGGAATGAGCAGTTCTTC. V gene TRBV6-1 combines with J gene TRBJ2-1; maybe TRBD2 (7 bases). Trimming stripped 2 bases from V and 7 bases from J, with 15 bases between. Germline V CDR1 and CDR2: MNHNS, SASEGT. The CDR3 is made up of 15 amino acids.

The V gene is TRBV5-1, the J gene TRBJ2-1; D could derive from TRBD1 or TRBD2 (5 bases each). Germline V gene lookup returns CDR1 SGHRS and CDR2 YFSETQ. This CDR3 is 14 amino acids long. Trimming stripped 0 bases from V and 9 bases from J, with 13 bases between. CDR3 sequence reads: CASSLALEGFEQFF. The CDR3 nucleotides are TGCGCCAGCAGCTTGGCCCTAGAGGGGTTTGAGCAGTTCTTC.

This clonotype was seen many times. The chain employs TRBV7-2 and TRBJ1-2, with TRBD1 identical over 8 bases. The J segment lost 6 bases and the V segment lost 4 bases, leaving 7 bases of the junction unmatched. The CDR3 runs 14 residues. Germline loops: CDR1 SGHTA, CDR2 FQGNSA. The chain's CDR3 is CASSWMDRDHGYTF. The CDR3 region has the DNA TGTGCCAGCAGCTGGATGGACAGGGACCATGGCTACACCTTC.

The chain carries TRBV7-4 and TRBJ2-4; the match to TRBD1 covers 9 bases. The CDR3 extends over 15 amino acids. The germline CDR1 and CDR2 sequences are SGHVT and SQSDAQ. V was clipped by 4 bases and J by 7 bases; unmatched bases: 8. CDR3 bases: TGTGCCAGCAGCTCGTGGACAGGGGTGGACAACATTCAGTACTTC. This gives the protein CASSSWTGVDNIQYF. The whole variable domain, remainder taken from reference TRBV7-4 and TRBJ2-4, is GAGVSQSPRYKVAKRGRDVALRCDSISGHVTLYWYRQTLGQGSEVLTYSQSDAQRDKSGRPSGRFSAERPERSVSTLKIQRTEQGDSAVYLCASSSWTGVDNIQYFGAGTRLSVL.

This chain links TRBV20-1 with TRBJ2-7; no clear D. Looked up from germline, CDR1 is DFQATT and CDR2 is SNEGSKA (reference sequence). With 7 bases removed from V and 0 bases from J, the gap between germline ends came to 16 bases. The CDR3 is 14 residues long. The CDR3 protein is CSVKSPRSSYEQYV. In DNA form, the CDR3 reads TGCAGTGTTAAAAGCCCGCGGAGCTCCTACGAGCAGTACGTC.

The chain employs TRBV7-6 and TRBJ1-1; 10 nucleotides line up with TRBD1. The V and J ends lost 5 bases and 10 bases, in that order; junction bases with no gene match: 7. The CDR3 is 13 residues long. Germline V gene sequence: CDR1 SGHVS, CDR2 FNYEAQ. The DNA of the CDR3 is TGTGCCAGCAGCCTTAGTAGGGACAGGGGAGCTTTCTTT. Its translation is CASSLSRDRGAFF. The entire variable domain, with the rest obtained from reference TRBV7-6 and TRBJ1-1, is as follows: GAGVSQSPRYKVTKRGQDVALRCDPISGHVSLYWYRQALGQGPEFLTYFNYEAQQDKSGLPNDRFSAERPEGSISTLTIQRTEQRDSAMYRCASSLSRDRGAFFGQGTRLTVV.

This clonotype has just a few counts. The chain recombines TRBV6-6 with TRBJ1-2, with unresolved D. The CDR3 has 15 residues. Germline loops: CDR1 MNHNY, CDR2 SVGAGI (reference sequence). Trimming removed 3 bases from V and 0 bases from J, with 11 bases in between. CDR3 in amino acids: CASSYWPEANYGYTF. CDR3 sequence (DNA): TGTGCCAGCAGTTATTGGCCAGAAGCTAACTATGGCTACACCTTC.

V and J are TRBV6-2 or TRBV6-3 and TRBJ2-2; 9 bases match TRBD1. V trimming: 4 bases; J trimming: 4 bases; junction bases outside the gene matches: 7. There are 16 residues in the CDR3. Germline V lookup: CDR1 MNHEY, CDR2 SVGEGT. The CDR3 loop reads CASSFSGTGPTGELFF. In DNA form, the CDR3 reads TGTGCCAGCAGTTTCTCCGGGACAGGGCCCACCGGGGAGCTGTTTTTT.

This clonotype was seen once. The chain combines TRBV6-1 with TRBJ2-7; TRBD2 matches at 9 bases. Germline V gene data show CDR1 as MNHNS and CDR2 as SASEGT. The J segment lost 6 bases and the V segment lost 5 bases, leaving 11 bases of the junction unmatched. The CDR3 sequence is 15 residues long. CDR3 sequence reads: CASSPWGGGVPEQYF. The CDR3, as DNA: TGTGCCAGCAGTCCCTGGGGCGGGGGGGTACCCGAGCAGTACTTC.

V gene TRBV15 combines with J gene TRBJ1-5; TRBD1 is a possible D gene (5 bases). Germline CDR1 reads LNHNV; CDR2 reads YYDKDF (reference sequence). V lost 8 bases, J lost 5 bases, and 19 bases lay in between. The CDR3 sequence is 15 residues long. The CDR3 DNA sequence: TGTGCCACCTCTACTAACCGGGACCCTGATCAGCCCCAGCATTTT. This translates into CATSTNRDPDQPQHF.

This clonotype occurred a few times. V and J are TRBV7-9 and TRBJ2-3, with D uncertain. Germline CDR1 and CDR2: SEHNR and FQNEAQ (reference sequence). The V gene lost 5 bases and the J gene lost 8 bases, with 11 bases spanning the gap. This CDR3 is built from 12 residues. The CDR3 sequence is CASSTPGPTQYF. The CDR3 DNA sequence: TGTGCCAGCAGCACCCCCGGGCCTACGCAGTATTTT.

The chain has TRBV20-1 and TRBJ1-1, with 7 positions matching TRBD1. The CDR3 totals 15 residues. J was trimmed by 0 bases and V by 6 bases; bases with no gene match: 10. Germline V CDR1 and CDR2: DFQATT, SNEGSKA (reference sequence). The CDR3 is CSAPDREEMNTEAFF. CDR3 nucleotide sequence: TGCAGTGCGCCAGACAGGGAAGAAATGAACACTGAAGCTTTCTTT.

The rearrangement uses TRBV19 and TRBJ1-5, with TRBD1 matching 9 bases. The germline V gene has CDR1 LNHDA and CDR2 SQIVND (reference sequence). The V segment lost 7 bases and the J segment 0 bases; nucleotides outside the gene matches: 4. The CDR3 is made up of 15 amino acids. The CDR3 loop reads CASKGTGSSNQPQHF. In DNA, the CDR3 is TGTGCCAGTAAGGGGACAGGGTCTAGCAATCAGCCCCAGCATTTT.

This clonotype has just a few counts. V and J are TRBV7-9 and TRBJ1-2; D not resolved. The CDR3 runs 12 residues. Per the germline V gene, CDR1 is SEHNR and CDR2 is FQNEAQ (reference sequence). V gave up 5 bases and J gave up 8 bases, with 12 bases separating them. CDR3 sequence reads: CASSLAEEGYTF. The CDR3 DNA follows: TGTGCCAGCAGCCTTGCGGAGGAGGGCTACACCTTC.

This clonotype was detected a few times. J is TRBJ2-1 and V is TRBV9, with TRBD2 identical over 13 bases. V dropped 1 base and J dropped 1; count of bases not matched to a gene: 11. The CDR3 runs to 20 residues. Germline CDR1 SGDLS, CDR2 YYNGEE. The CDR3 region is CASSVPPGLAGASSYNEQFF. For the CDR3, the DNA is TGTGCCAGCAGCGTACCCCCCGGACTAGCGGGGGCCTCTTCCTACAATGAGCAGTTCTTC.

This clonotype was seen a handful of times. The chain employs TRBV7-9 and TRBJ2-7; 10 bases align to TRBD1. The CDR3 consists of 16 residues. V dropped 5 bases and J dropped 3; count of bases not matched to a gene: 10. Germline-derived CDR1 and CDR2 are SEHNR and FQNEAQ (reference sequence). The CDR3 sequence is CASSARPGTGDYEQYF. CDR3 in DNA: TGTGCCAGCAGCGCACGCCCCGGGACAGGGGACTACGAGCAGTACTTC.

DNA of the CDR3: TGTGCCAGTAGTACCTCCCACGGGAACACTGAAGCTTTCTTT. This sequence encodes CASSTSHGNTEAFF. The chain joins TRBV19 to TRBJ1-1; D is unresolved. Germline lookup yields CDR1 LNHDA and CDR2 SQIVND (reference sequence). The CDR3 length is 14 residues. Trimming removed 4 bases at V and 1 base at J, with 10 bases between. Using reference TRBV19 and TRBJ1-1 for the parts outside the CDR3, the full variable domain is DGGITQSPKYLFRKEGQNVTLSCEQNLNHDAMYWYRQDPGQGLRLIYYSQIVNDFQKGDIAEGYSVSREKKESFPLTVTSAQKNPTAFYLCASSTSHGNTEAFFGQGTRLTVV.

This clonotype has just a few counts. This chain joins TRBV6-2 or TRBV6-3 and TRBJ2-1, with D perhaps TRBD1 (6 bases). V gave up 2 bases and J gave up 9 bases, with 23 bases separating them. The length of the CDR3 is 17 residues. From germline, CDR1 is MNHEY and CDR2 SVGEGT. The CDR3 region has the DNA TGTGCCAGCAGTTACACGCCCTACCCAGGGGAGAATGGTGAGCAGTTCTTC. It encodes CASSYTPYPGENGEQFF.

This rearrangement joins TRBV7-9 to TRBJ2-5; 10 bases map to TRBD2. The germline gives CDR1 SEHNR, CDR2 FQNEAQ (reference sequence). Trimming removed 3 bases from V and 2 bases from J; junction bases left unmatched: 6. The CDR3 runs to 16 residues. As DNA, the CDR3 is TGTGCCAGCAGCTTCGGTAGCGGGGGGATGCAAGAGACCCAGTACTTC. This encodes CASSFGSGGMQETQYF. The full variable domain, completed using reference TRBV7-9 and TRBJ2-5, is DTGVSQNPRHKITKRGQNVTFRCDPISEHNRLYWYRQTLGQGPEFLTYFQNEAQLEKSRLLSDRFSAERPKGSFSTLEIQRTEQGDSAMYLCASSFGSGGMQETQYFGPGTRLLVL.

The rearrangement joins TRBV10-3 to TRBJ1-2; a weak D match, TRBD1 (5 bases). The V and J ends lost 0 bases and 6 bases respectively, with 11 bases between them. Germline V CDR1 and CDR2: ENHRY, SYGVKD. The CDR3 spans 14 residues. DNA for the CDR3: TGTGCCATCAGTGAGTCGGGGCAGGGTAATGGCTACACCTTC. Amino acids: CAISESGQGNGYTF.

The chain uses TRBV19 and TRBJ2-3, with 9 bases matching TRBD1. CDR1 is LNHDA, CDR2 SQIVND, per germline (reference sequence). There are 15 residues in the CDR3. The V and J ends lost 6 bases and 0 bases, in that order; junction bases with no gene match: 4. In DNA form, the CDR3 reads TGTGCCAGTAGGAAGGACAGGGGTAGCACAGATACGCAGTATTTT. This translates into CASRKDRGSTDTQYF.

The sample holds many counts of this clonotype. J is TRBJ2-1 and V is TRBV6-1; D possibly corresponds to TRBD1 (6 bases). The CDR3 has 17 residues. Trimming cost V 2 bases and J 1 base, with 15 bases left between them. Germline V CDR1 and CDR2: MNHNS, SASEGT. As DNA, the CDR3 is TGTGCCAGCAGTGAACTTCTCGGCAGGGGTTCCTACAATGAGCAGTTCTTC. This sequence encodes CASSELLGRGSYNEQFF.

The rearrangement uses TRBV27 and TRBJ2-1, with a possible D match to TRBD2 (5 bases). CDR3 length: 14 residues. Trimming removed 7 bases at V and 2 bases at J, with 12 bases between. CDR1 and CDR2 (germline): MNHEY, SMNVEV (reference sequence). The CDR3 DNA is TGTGCCAGCACTGAGACCGGGACCTACAATGAGCAGTTCTTC. It encodes CASTETGTYNEQFF.

Only one count was recorded for this clonotype. One end of the junction varies from germline; a read error may be responsible. This chain connects TRBV6-5 to TRBJ1-4, with 8 bases aligning to TRBD1. Germline loops: CDR1 MNHEY, CDR2 SVGAGI. CDR3 length equals 16 residues. The CDR3 DNA reads TGTGCCGGCAGTTATGCACAGGGGGCAACTAATGAAAAACTGTTTTTT. This codes for CAGSYAQGATNEKLFF.

The gene calls are TRBV7-6 and TRBJ2-2, with D possibly being TRBD1 or TRBD2 (6 bases each). The CDR3 loop spans 15 amino acids. Trimming stripped 5 bases from V and 6 bases from J, with 16 bases between. CDR1 and CDR2 from the germline V gene are SGHVS and FNYEAQ. The CDR3 protein is CASSHRPGEAGELFF. CDR3 bases: TGTGCCAGCAGCCACAGACCAGGGGAGGCCGGGGAGCTGTTTTTT.

The chain is built from TRBV7-9 and TRBJ1-1; tentative D call: TRBD1 (6 bases). CDR3 length: 16 residues. Germline values: CDR1 SEHNR, CDR2 FQNEAQ (reference sequence). V lost 5 bases, J lost 1 base, and 17 bases lay in between. The chain's CDR3 is CASSTEGVQGNTEAFF. The CDR3 coding sequence is TGTGCCAGCAGCACCGAGGGGGTACAGGGGAACACTGAAGCTTTCTTT.

V and J are TRBV28 and TRBJ2-3, with 15 nucleotides matching TRBD2. The CDR3 is made up of 20 amino acids. V dropped 7 bases and J dropped 4; count of bases not matched to a gene: 18. CDR1 and CDR2 from the germline V gene are MDHEN and SYDVKM. In DNA, the CDR3 is TGTGCCAGCAACCTGAACCCGGGACTAGCGGGGGGAACCCGGGCAGATACGCAGTATTTT. It codes for CASNLNPGLAGGTRADTQYF.

This clonotype was recorded only once. This chain links TRBV12-3 or TRBV12-4 with TRBJ2-5; the D gene could be TRBD1 or TRBD2 (5 bases each). The CDR3 spans 12 residues. V gave up 3 bases and J gave up 7 bases, with 9 bases separating them. CDR3 sequence (DNA): TGTGCCAGCAGTTTCGATGGGGGGACCCAGTACTTC. Translating it yields CASSFDGGTQYF.

The CDR3: CASSLDLRGWETEAFF. CDR3 nucleotides: TGTGCCAGCAGTTTAGATTTAAGGGGATGGGAGACTGAAGCTTTCTTT. V gene TRBV27 combines with J gene TRBJ1-1, with a weak D call TRBD1 (5 bases). The germline V gene has CDR1 MNHEY and CDR2 SMNVEV (reference sequence). The V end lost 2 bases, the J end lost 5 bases, and 18 bases lay between the germline ends. This CDR3 contains 16 residues.